This record covers a single TCR beta chain. PCR amplification relied on 60 Vbeta primers (plus 13 Jbeta primers). TCRdb's table, derived via immunoSEQ multiplex PCR, lists solely in-frame clones and lacks some. The table lists around 150,000 clones, roughly 60% of them singletons, with 2.4% in the top ten. The sample belongs to a study of cytomegalovirus exposure and HLA in healthy donors. CDR1 and CDR2 (germline): SGHVS, FNYEAQ. J gave up 5 bases and V 7 bases, and 8 bases lay outside the gene matches. This CDR3 has 14 residues. The sample comprised PBMCs. The sequence derives from a woman aged 35 to 49 in good health and CMV-seronegative. J is TRBJ2-3 and V is TRBV7-6; 8 bases map to TRBD2. CDR3 amino acids: CASTPGLGGDTQYF. CDR3 coding DNA: TGTGCCAGCACTCCGGGACTAGGCGGAGATACGCAGTATTTT.